This T cell receptor beta chain was found in a study of cytomegalovirus exposure and HLA in healthy donors. The study, taken as a whole, reports: There were a few CMV-associated chains whose specificity for CMV antigens was confirmed in vitro. An analysis was carried out later, and it reportedly showed fewer N-insertions in an Asian-associated ancestry cluster than the approximately 700-donor mean.

This CDR3 spans 16 amino acids. Germline V gene lookup returns CDR1 MDHEN and CDR2 SYDVKM. V lost 6 bases, J lost 3 bases, and 10 bases stayed unmatched. This clone was recorded a few times. Its antigen is not known. Researchers ran the PCR with 60 Vbeta and 13 Jbeta primers. Per the study methods: In a later analysis, some 10 million of some 80 million unique beta chains occurred in at least two donors. Measured with immunoSEQ multiplex PCR; TCRdb has only the in-frame clones, and not every one. The D gene and trimming were derived from the DNA, and the V and J assignments and clone size from that table. The repertoire holds 97,000 or so clones, with approximately 64% as singletons.

The TCR sequence derives from a human donor in good health. The chain employs TRBV28 and TRBJ2-3; 9 bases fit TRBD2. The sample taken for sequencing was PBMCs. The CDR3 protein is CASRLGGAGGTDTQYF. CDR3 sequence (DNA): TGTGCCAGCAGGCTGGGGGGAGCGGGGGGTACAGATACGCAGTATTTT. The variable domain in full, completed from reference TRBV28 and TRBJ2-3, reads DVKVTQSSRYLVKRTGEKVFLECVQDMDHENMFWYRQDPGLGLRLIYFSYDVKMKEKGDIPEGYSVSREKKERFSLILESASTNQTSMYLCASRLGGAGGTDTQYFGPGTRLTVL.